A selection of T cell receptor beta chains follows, all from one sample in a study of neoadjuvant anti-PD-1 for oral cavity cancer. Generated by immunoSEQ multiplex PCR, the TCRdb table keeps only in-frame clones and is missing some. The sample records 20,000 to 30,000 clones, approximately 26% being singletons. Sample: tumor tissue, taken after nivolumab (anti-PD-1) treatment. The receptors were sampled from a person aged 40-85 years with oral cavity squamous cell carcinoma. Each CDR3 is given with its conserved first and last residue. A D gene is named only where the DNA matches it firmly. Clone size is stated in some rows and not others, as once, few, many or a class when expanded.

v_call	d_call	clone_size	j_call	cdr3_nt	cdr3_aa
TRBV12-5	-	few	TRBJ1-5	TGTGCTAGTAGCAGGATTAGCAATCAGCCCCAGCATTTT	CASSRISNQPQHF
TRBV9	-	-	TRBJ1-2	TGTGCCAGCAGCGTAGCTCACACTGGGGGGTATGGCTACACCTTC	CASSVAHTGGYGYTF
TRBV4-2	-	many	TRBJ1-2	TGTGCCAGCAGCCAAGAAGGAGCTAACTATGGCTACACCTTC	CASSQEGANYGYTF
TRBV5-4	-	few	TRBJ2-1	TGTGCCAGCAGCTTGATCTCTAGCCGTAACAATGAGCAGTTCTTC	CASSLISSRNNEQFF
TRBV6-5	-	once	TRBJ1-1	TGTGCCAGCGGGAGCAGGGCAGGGAACACTGAAGCTTTCTTT	CASGSRAGNTEAFF
TRBV5-3	-	-	TRBJ2-2	TGTGCCAGGGGCGGGACGAACACCGGGGAGCTGTTTTTT	CARGGTNTGELFF
TRBV4-1	-	-	TRBJ1-2	TGCGCCAGCAGCCAAGAGAGAGGGGAGCTCTATGGCTACACCTTC	CASSQERGELYGYTF
TRBV5-1	TRBD2	-	TRBJ2-1	TGCGCCAGCAGCCCCCTAGCGGGGGGAAACAATGAGCAGTTCTTC	CASSPLAGGNNEQFF
TRBV30	-	-	TRBJ1-1	TGTGCCTGGGCCGACGGCCGGGACACTGAAGCTTTCTTT	CAWADGRDTEAFF
TRBV6-1	-	few	TRBJ2-5	TGTGCCGGAACAGGGGGTTTGGCGGGAGGAGAGACCCAGTACTTC	CAGTGGLAGGETQYF
TRBV7-3	TRBD1	-	TRBJ2-1	TGTGCCAGCAGCAGAAACAGGGGGCAAGGCAATGAGCAGTTCTTC	CASSRNRGQGNEQFF
TRBV19	-	few	TRBJ1-2	TGTGCCAGTTCACAGTTCTATGGCTACACCTTC	CASSQFYGYTF
TRBV9	-	medium-sized	TRBJ2-7	TGTGCCAGCAGTCCGAAGAGGCTGGGCGAGCAGTACTTC	CASSPKRLGEQYF
TRBV27	TRBD1	many	TRBJ1-5	TGTGCCACCGGTGGAGGGGGCTTAAGCAATCAGCCCCAGCATTTT	CATGGGGLSNQPQHF
TRBV2	TRBD1	-	TRBJ2-7	TGTGCCAGCAGTGGGGACAGACGCTACGAGCAGTACTTC	CASSGDRRYEQYF
TRBV14	TRBD1	many	TRBJ1-4	TGTGCCAGCAGCTCCTACACAGGGGGCGTAAGAGAAAAACTGTTTTTT	CASSSYTGGVREKLFF
TRBV14	-	-	TRBJ1-3	TGTGCCAGCAGCCGCGACTTGTTCTCTGGAAACACCATATATTTT	CASSRDLFSGNTIYF
TRBV6-5	-	-	TRBJ2-3	TGTGCCAGCAGTTACCAGCTCACAGATACGCAGTATTTT	CASSYQLTDTQYF
TRBV27	-	-	TRBJ2-5	TGTGCCAGCAGTTTAGCCGGAGTGGTGGGGACCCAGTACTTC	CASSLAGVVGTQYF
TRBV25-1	-	-	TRBJ2-1	TGTGCCAGCAGTAAGACAGACTACAATGAGCAGTTCTTC	CASSKTDYNEQFF
TRBV19	-	-	TRBJ2-5	TGTGCCAGTAGTAATTTCCAGGGGAGGAACGGGGAGACCCAGTACTTC	CASSNFQGRNGETQYF
TRBV6-5	TRBD1	many	TRBJ1-2	TGTGCCAGCAGTCGACAGGGAGGGGGTAACTATGGCTACACCTTC	CASSRQGGGNYGYTF
TRBV5-4	-	-	TRBJ1-2	TGTGCCAGCAGCCCCCCCCCGGTCAGAGGTCGTGGCATCTATGGCTACACCTTC	CASSPPPVRGRGIYGYTF
TRBV7-2	-	many	TRBJ2-4	TGTGCCAGCAGCTTAAGTCCAGGACCCCATAACATTCAGTACTTC	CASSLSPGPHNIQYF
TRBV27	-	-	TRBJ1-1	TGTGCCAGCAGTGTACGGCAGGGGTGGCAAACTGAAGCTTTCTTT	CASSVRQGWQTEAFF
TRBV27	-	-	TRBJ2-5	TGTGCCAGCAGTTCGCTTTGGACCCAAGAGACCCAGTACTTC	CASSSLWTQETQYF
TRBV5-6	TRBD1	-	TRBJ2-3	TGTGCCAGCAGCTCCCGGGACAGGGGCACAGATACGCAGTATTTT	CASSSRDRGTDTQYF
TRBV5-6	TRBD1	few	TRBJ2-7	TGTGCCAGCAGCAAAGGACAGGTTTTGACCTACGAGCAGTACTTC	CASSKGQVLTYEQYF
TRBV28	-	-	TRBJ2-6	TGTGCCAGCAGTTTATCGGCGACGTCTGGGGCCAACGTCCTGACTTTC	CASSLSATSGANVLTF
TRBV7-2	TRBD2	-	TRBJ2-5	TGTGCCAGCAGCTTAAGCGGGAGGGAGACCCAGTACTTC	CASSLSGRETQYF
TRBV9	TRBD1	-	TRBJ2-2	TGTGCCAGCAGCTCCGACCGGGACAGGGTGCAGAACACCGGGGAGCTGTTTTTT	CASSSDRDRVQNTGELFF
TRBV27	-	few	TRBJ2-3	TGTGCCAGCAACCGACGGCGGGATGCAGATACGCAGTATTTT	CASNRRRDADTQYF
TRBV29-1	TRBD1	-	TRBJ2-2	TGCAGCGTGGGACAGGGGGAGGCCGGGGAGCTGTTTTTT	CSVGQGEAGELFF
TRBV30	-	-	TRBJ1-3	TGTGCCTGGAACTTGTATGGAAACACCATATATTTT	CAWNLYGNTIYF
TRBV6-5	TRBD2	-	TRBJ2-3	TGTGCCAGCAGTTACGGGAGCGGGACGGGGACAGATACGCAGTATTTT	CASSYGSGTGTDTQYF
TRBV6-1	TRBD1	medium-sized	TRBJ1-3	TGTGCCAGCGACAGGGGGTTATCTGGAAACACCATATATTTT	CASDRGLSGNTIYF
TRBV7-3	TRBD1	many	TRBJ2-3	TGTGCCAGCAGCCCGACCCAGGGGGCTGGGTACGCTACGCAGTATTTT	CASSPTQGAGYATQYF
TRBV2	-	many	TRBJ1-6	TGTGCCAGCGGCCAGGAGGGTGTGAATAATTCACCCCTCCACTTT	CASGQEGVNNSPLHF
TRBV7-2	-	-	TRBJ1-2	TGTGCCAGCAGCCCAAGGACAGCCTATGGCTACACCTTC	CASSPRTAYGYTF
TRBV6-6	-	few	TRBJ2-1	TGTGCCAGCAGCTCCCCCAGTAGTGAGCAGTTCTTC	CASSSPSSEQFF
TRBV7-3	TRBD2	few	TRBJ2-3	TGTGCCAGCAGCTTAGGGAGGGAAGATACGCAGTATTTT	CASSLGREDTQYF
TRBV28	TRBD2	-	TRBJ2-1	TGTGCCAGCAGGGGACTAGCGGCCTACAATGAGCAGTTCTTC	CASRGLAAYNEQFF
TRBV7-3	TRBD2	many	TRBJ2-1	TGTGCCAGCAGCTTAAGTGGAGGGACTATGTTCTTC	CASSLSGGTMFF
TRBV19	-	-	TRBJ2-1	TGTGCCAGTAGTATAGGGAGGCTATCCTACAATGAGCAGTTCTTC	CASSIGRLSYNEQFF
TRBV7-6	-	-	TRBJ1-1	TGTGCCAGCAGCTTACCGGACACTGAAGCTTTCTTT	CASSLPDTEAFF
TRBV19	TRBD1	few	TRBJ2-7	TGTGCCAGTAGTAAGGGGACAGCTTACAACTACGAGCAGTACTTC	CASSKGTAYNYEQYF